This T cell receptor (beta chain) came from a study of shared clonotypes between healthy human individuals. For the study at large: CD4 naive and memory got three plates each, CD8 naive two, CD8 memory one.

Sequenced by immunoSEQ multiplex PCR; TCRdb stores in-frame clones only, minus some. The profile shows millions of clones, roughly 93% of them singletons. Healthy HIV-negative adults with no recent acute infections or vaccinations were recruited as donors. The donors were all Caucasian adults (living in Nashville, Tennessee). A split of CD4+ cells into CD45RA+ naive and CD45RA-negative memory subsets was performed. From germline, CDR1 is MNHEY and CDR2 SVGAGI. V was shortened by 2 bases and J by 3 bases, with 12 bases between the two germline ends. CDR3 length: 15 residues. The origin of this receptor is a man between 18 and 29 years old in good health. Some clones in this sample may be carry-over from other donors' samples. The genes are TRBV6-5 and TRBJ2-3; no clear D. The material sequenced was naive CD4+ T cells from PBMCs. Indicated subset: CD45RA+ positively selected. CDR3 DNA: TGTGCCAGCAGTTACACTCGAGCAGCAACAGATACGCAGTATTTT. It yields the protein CASSYTRAATDTQYF.